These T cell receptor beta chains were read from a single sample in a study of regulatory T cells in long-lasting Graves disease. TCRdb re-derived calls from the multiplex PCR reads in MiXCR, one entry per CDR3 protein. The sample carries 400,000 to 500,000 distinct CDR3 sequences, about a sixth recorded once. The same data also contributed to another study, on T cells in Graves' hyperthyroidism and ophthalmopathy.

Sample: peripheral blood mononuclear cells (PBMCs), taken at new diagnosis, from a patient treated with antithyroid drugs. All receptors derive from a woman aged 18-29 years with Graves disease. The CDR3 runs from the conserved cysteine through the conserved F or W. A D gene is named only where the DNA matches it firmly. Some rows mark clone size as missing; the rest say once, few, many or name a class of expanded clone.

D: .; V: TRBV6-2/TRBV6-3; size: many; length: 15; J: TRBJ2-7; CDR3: CASSYQGVVAYEQYF; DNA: TGTGCCAGCAGCTACCAAGGCGTGGTGGCCTACGAGCAGTACTTC
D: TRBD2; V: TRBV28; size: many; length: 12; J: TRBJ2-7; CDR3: CASNSGVYEQYF; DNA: TGTGCCAGCAACAGCGGGGTGTACGAGCAGTACTTC
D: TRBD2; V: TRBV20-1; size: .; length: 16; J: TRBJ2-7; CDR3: CSASGGGTPPSYEQYF; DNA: TGCAGTGCTAGCGGGGGGGGGACACCGCCCTCCTACGAGCAGTACTTC
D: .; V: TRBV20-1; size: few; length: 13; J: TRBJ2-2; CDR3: CSASFMGTGELFF; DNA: TGCAGTGCTAGCTTTATGGGCACCGGGGAGCTGTTTTTT
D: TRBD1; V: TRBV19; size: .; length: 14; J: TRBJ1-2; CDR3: CASSFLDRGHGYTF; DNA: TGTGCCAGTAGTTTTTTGGACAGGGGGCATGGCTACACCTTC
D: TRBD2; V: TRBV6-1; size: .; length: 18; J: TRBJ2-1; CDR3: CASSNPLQREGRYNEQFF; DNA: TGTGCCAGCAGTAACCCGCTTCAGCGGGAGGGGAGGTACAATGAGCAGTTCTTC
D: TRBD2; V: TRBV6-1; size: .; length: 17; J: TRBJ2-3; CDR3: CASRPSGGGSIADTQYF; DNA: TGTGCCAGCCGACCCTCCGGGGGGGGTAGCATCGCAGATACGCAGTATTTT
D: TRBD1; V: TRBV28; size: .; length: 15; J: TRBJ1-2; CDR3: CASSQNRGFYYGYTF; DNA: TGTGCCAGCAGTCAAAACAGGGGGTTCTACTATGGCTACACCTTC
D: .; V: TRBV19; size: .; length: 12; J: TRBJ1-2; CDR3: CASRRDAYGYTF; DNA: TGTGCCAGCAGAAGGGACGCCTATGGCTACACCTTC
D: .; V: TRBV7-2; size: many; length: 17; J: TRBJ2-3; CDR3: CASSLGIRVRSTDTQYF; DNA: TGTGCCAGCAGCTTAGGTATCCGGGTCCGTAGCACAGATACGCAGTATTTT
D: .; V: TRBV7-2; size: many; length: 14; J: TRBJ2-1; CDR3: CASSDRVSYNEQFF; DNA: TGTGCCAGCAGCGACCGGGTTTCCTACAATGAGCAGTTCTTC
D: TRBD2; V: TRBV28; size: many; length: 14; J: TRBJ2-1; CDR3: CASIPGGRGNEQFF; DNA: TGTGCCAGCATACCGGGGGGGCGGGGGAATGAGCAGTTCTTC
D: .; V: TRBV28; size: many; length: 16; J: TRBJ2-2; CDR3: CASSFRIGLSTGELFF; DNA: TGTGCCAGCAGTTTCCGCATCGGACTATCAACCGGGGAGCTGTTTTTT
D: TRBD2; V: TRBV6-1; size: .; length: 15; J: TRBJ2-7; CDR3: CASRTGGGITYEQYF; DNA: TGTGCCAGCAGGACGGGGGGGGGCATCACCTACGAGCAGTACTTC
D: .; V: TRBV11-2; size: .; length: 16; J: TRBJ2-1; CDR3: CASSSFLGHLPYEQFF; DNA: TGTGCCAGCAGCTCTTTTTTGGGCCACCTGCCATACGAGCAGTTCTTC
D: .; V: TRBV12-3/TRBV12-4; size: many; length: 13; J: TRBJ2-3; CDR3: CASSLVRRDTQYF; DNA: TGTGCCAGCAGTTTGGTCCGTCGGGATACGCAGTATTTT
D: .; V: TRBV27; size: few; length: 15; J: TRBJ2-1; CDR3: CASSLSSRPYNEQFF; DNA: TGTGCCAGCAGTTTATCGAGTCGGCCATACAATGAGCAGTTCTTC
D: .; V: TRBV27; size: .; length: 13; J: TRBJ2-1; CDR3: CASTLSPGNEQFF; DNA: TGTGCCAGCACCTTAAGTCCTGGCAATGAGCAGTTCTTC
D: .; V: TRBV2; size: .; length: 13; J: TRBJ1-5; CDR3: CASGSGGRGPQHF; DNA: TGTGCCAGCGGTAGTGGGGGCCGAGGGCCCCAGCATTTT
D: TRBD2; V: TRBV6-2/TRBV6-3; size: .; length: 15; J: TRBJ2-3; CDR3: CASSYAGGGTDTQYF; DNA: TGTGCCAGCAGTTACGCGGGGGGAGGCACAGATACGCAGTATTTT
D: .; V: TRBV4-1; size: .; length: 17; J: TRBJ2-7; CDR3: CASSQDFRMPQSYEQYF; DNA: TGCGCCAGCAGCCAAGATTTCCGGATGCCCCAATCCTACGAGCAGTACTTC
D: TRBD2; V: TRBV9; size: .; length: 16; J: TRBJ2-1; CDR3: CASSPSLAGVFNEQFF; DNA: TGTGCCAGCAGCCCCTCCCTAGCGGGGGTCTTCAATGAGCAGTTCTTC
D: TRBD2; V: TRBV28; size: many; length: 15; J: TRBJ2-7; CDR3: CASSPTSGGRYEQYF; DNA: TGTGCCAGCAGCCCGACTAGCGGGGGCCGGTACGAGCAGTACTTC
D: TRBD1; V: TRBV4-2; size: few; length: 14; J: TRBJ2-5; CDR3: CASSQGQGWETQYF; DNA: TGTGCCAGCAGCCAAGGACAGGGCTGGGAGACCCAGTACTTC
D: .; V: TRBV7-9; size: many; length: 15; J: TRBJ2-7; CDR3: CASSKQGQWSYEQYF; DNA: TGTGCCAGCTCAAAACAGGGTCAATGGAGCTACGAGCAGTACTTC
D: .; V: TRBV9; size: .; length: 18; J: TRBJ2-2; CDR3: CASSPSPHSLSGTGELFF; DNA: TGTGCCAGCAGCCCAAGCCCACACTCCCTTTCGGGGACCGGGGAGCTGTTTTTT
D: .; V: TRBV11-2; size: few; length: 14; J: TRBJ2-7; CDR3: CASSQSWGGGEQYF; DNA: TGTGCCAGCAGCCAAAGTTGGGGGGGCGGCGAGCAGTACTTC
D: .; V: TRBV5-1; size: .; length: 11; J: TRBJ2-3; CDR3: CASSLGTLQYF; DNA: TGCGCCAGCAGCTTAGGAACTCTTCAGTATTTT
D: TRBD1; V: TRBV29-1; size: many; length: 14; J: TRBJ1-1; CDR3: CSGRTGGSRTEAFF; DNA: TGCAGCGGGCGGACAGGGGGCAGTAGGACTGAAGCTTTCTTT
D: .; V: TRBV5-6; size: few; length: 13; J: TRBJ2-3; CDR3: CASSNPAGNTQYF; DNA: TGTGCCAGCAGCAACCCGGCGGGAAATACGCAGTATTTT
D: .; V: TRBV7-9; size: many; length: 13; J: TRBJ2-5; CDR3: CASSPIDQETQYF; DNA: TGTGCCAGCAGCCCTATAGACCAAGAGACCCAGTACTTC
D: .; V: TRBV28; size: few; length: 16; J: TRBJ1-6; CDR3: CASSLLGPGLNSPLHF; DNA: TGTGCCAGCAGTTTATTGGGCCCAGGGCTTAATTCACCCCTCCACTTT
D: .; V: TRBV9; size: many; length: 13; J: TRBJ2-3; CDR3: CASSIGGTDTQYF; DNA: TGTGCCAGCAGTATCGGGGGCACAGATACGCAGTATTTT
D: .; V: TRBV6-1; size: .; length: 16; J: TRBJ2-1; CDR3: CASSAQAGSSYNEQFF; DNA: TGTGCCAGCAGTGCTCAAGCGGGCAGCTCCTACAATGAGCAGTTCTTC
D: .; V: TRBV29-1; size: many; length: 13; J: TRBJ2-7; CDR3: CSVLRASTYEQYF; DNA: TGCAGCGTCCTCAGGGCATCGACCTACGAGCAGTACTTC
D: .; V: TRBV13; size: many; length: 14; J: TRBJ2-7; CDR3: CASSPPGQRYEQYF; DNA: TGTGCCAGCAGCCCTCCCGGACAGCGCTACGAGCAGTACTTC
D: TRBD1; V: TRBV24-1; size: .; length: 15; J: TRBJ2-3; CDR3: CATSVGQGGTDTQYF; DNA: TGTGCCACCAGTGTAGGACAGGGCGGCACAGATACGCAGTATTTT